The 13 T cell receptor beta chains presented below share a single source sample, sequenced in a study of T cells in Graves' hyperthyroidism and ophthalmopathy. Amplification of TCR beta CDR3 regions was performed using RNA transcripts as template. When the TCR CDR3 underwent first-round RT-PCR, the HTBI primer set was used. In TCRdb, the multiplex PCR reads were re-called with MiXCR into one record per CDR3 protein. In the table there are 310,000 or so distinct CDR3 sequences, about 15% of which are singletons. The specimen was blood. These receptors were obtained from a woman in her sixties or seventies with Graves' ophthalmopathy.

The chain couples TRBV7-2 to TRBJ1-2; D not resolved. This CDR3 has 14 amino acids. Looked up from germline, CDR1 is SGHTA and CDR2 is FQGNSA. The V gene lost 5 bases and the J gene lost 8 bases, with 18 bases spanning the gap. The CDR3 coding sequence is TGTGCCAGCAGCCTAGGGATAGGGATCGGCGGCTACACCTTC. Encoded protein: CASSLGIGIGGYTF.

V usage is TRBV5-1 and J usage is TRBJ1-2, with D unclear. Germline CDR1 and CDR2: SGHRS and YFSETQ. Trimming took off 0 bases at V and 2 bases at J, with 14 bases between the two ends. There are 16 residues in the CDR3. The CDR3 bases are TGCGCCAGCAGCTTGGGGCATGGTCTGACGAACTATGGCTACACCTTC. Protein sequence: CASSLGHGLTNYGYTF.

The genes are TRBV30 and TRBJ1-2, with a weak D call TRBD1 (6 bases). V was pared by 0 bases and J by 5 bases, with 16 bases between. The length of the CDR3 is 15 residues. Germline CDR1 and CDR2: GTSNPN and SVGIG (reference sequence). The DNA of the CDR3 is TGTGCCTGGAGTGTACTACAGGGCCCGGCGTATGGCTACACCTTC. Protein: CAWSVLQGPAYGYTF.

The chain couples TRBV20-1 to TRBJ2-1; possibly TRBD2 for D (6 bases). The end of the DNA is better explained by TRBJ2-7, so the J call may be wrong. Germline V gives CDR1 DFQATT, CDR2 SNEGSKA (reference sequence). There are 11 residues in the CDR3. DNA of the CDR3: TGCAGTGCTAACCGGGGGAGTGAGCAGTACTTC. Residues: CSANRGSEQYF.

This clonotype has ten or more counts. CDR3 sequence reads: CSARDGRSFDEQFF. In DNA form, the CDR3 reads TGCAGTGCTAGAGACGGGAGAAGTTTCGATGAGCAGTTCTTC. The rearrangement links TRBV20-1 to TRBJ2-1; TRBD2 is a possible D gene (6 bases). The germline V gene encodes CDR1 DFQATT and CDR2 SNEGSKA (reference sequence). Trimming stripped 0 bases from V and 8 bases from J, with 14 bases between. The CDR3 spans 14 residues.

A few counts support this clonotype. The CDR3 DNA is TGCGCCAGCAGCTTAGAGGGTGGGGATCCAGGAGAGACCCAGTACTTC. Translation: CASSLEGGDPGETQYF. The chain employs TRBV5-1 and TRBJ2-5, with D maybe TRBD2 (5 bases). Germline CDR1 SGHRS, CDR2 YFSETQ. The CDR3 covers 16 residues. V was shortened by 2 bases and J by 4 bases, with 18 bases between the two germline ends.

The CDR3 nucleotides read TGTGCCAGCAGTACTCACAGGGTCCAAGAGACCCAGTACTTC. Its protein product is CASSTHRVQETQYF. The chain has TRBV12-3 or TRBV12-4 and TRBJ2-5; possibly TRBD1 for D (6 bases). CDR3 length: 14 residues. The germline V and J ends were trimmed by 5 bases and 1 base, with 11 bases remaining between them.

The chain couples TRBV6-1 to TRBJ1-1, with D perhaps matching TRBD1 (6 bases). CDR3 length: 14 amino acids. Germline lookup yields CDR1 MNHNS and CDR2 SASEGT. V dropped 5 bases and J dropped 7 bases, with 17 bases sitting between them. CDR3 bases: TGTGCCAGCAGTTATTTCCCTTCCAGGGGTGAAGCTTTCTTT. It is translated as CASSYFPSRGEAFF.

This clonotype was counted many times. This rearrangement joins TRBV11-1 to TRBJ2-5, with D possibly TRBD1 on 6 matching bases. This CDR3 has 12 residues. V lost 5 bases to trimming and J lost 5 bases, with 9 bases between them. Germline-derived CDR1 and CDR2 are SGHAT and FQDESV (reference sequence). CDR3 bases: TGTGCCAGCAGCGGGACATACGAGACCCAGTACTTC. This codes for CASSGTYETQYF.

This clonotype came up a few times. V and J are TRBV19 and TRBJ2-1; 9 positions match TRBD1. Germline V gives CDR1 LNHDA, CDR2 SQIVND (reference sequence). V shed 3 bases and J 8 bases; nucleotides not matched to a gene: 8. CDR3 length equals 15 residues. CDR3 coding DNA: TGTGCCAGTAGTATCATCGGACAGGGGTTTTATGAGCAGTTCTTC. It encodes CASSIIGQGFYEQFF.

This clonotype was seen a few times. The rearrangement links TRBV4-1 to TRBJ2-3; TRBD1 aligns across 9 bases. CDR1 and CDR2 from the germline V gene are MGHRA and YSYEKL. With 8 bases clipped from V and 5 bases from J, the junction kept 8 bases outside the gene matches. This CDR3 region has 14 residues. DNA for the CDR3: TGCGCCAGCGCGACAGGGGGATCGTTAGATACGCAGTATTTT. Protein product: CASATGGSLDTQYF.

This clonotype was recorded many times. The chain couples TRBV7-9 to TRBJ2-7; 8 positions match TRBD1. Germline V gene sequence: CDR1 SEHNR, CDR2 FQNEAQ (reference sequence). This CDR3 region has 14 residues. V dropped 4 bases and J dropped 3; count of bases not matched to a gene: 5. The CDR3 coding sequence is TGTGCCAGCAGCTATACAGGGGGGAACTACGAGCAGTACTTC. The encoded protein is CASSYTGGNYEQYF.

This clonotype was counted at least ten times. The CDR3 sequence is CSAAGTRSTGELFF. In DNA, the CDR3 is TGCAGTGCTGCGGGGACTAGATCGACCGGGGAGCTGTTTTTT. The gene calls are TRBV20-1 and TRBJ2-2, with 8 bases lining up with TRBD2. Looked up from germline, CDR1 is DFQATT and CDR2 is SNEGSKA (reference sequence). After removal of 5 bases from V and 5 bases from J, the junction contained 7 bases not matched to a gene. This CDR3 is built from 14 residues.